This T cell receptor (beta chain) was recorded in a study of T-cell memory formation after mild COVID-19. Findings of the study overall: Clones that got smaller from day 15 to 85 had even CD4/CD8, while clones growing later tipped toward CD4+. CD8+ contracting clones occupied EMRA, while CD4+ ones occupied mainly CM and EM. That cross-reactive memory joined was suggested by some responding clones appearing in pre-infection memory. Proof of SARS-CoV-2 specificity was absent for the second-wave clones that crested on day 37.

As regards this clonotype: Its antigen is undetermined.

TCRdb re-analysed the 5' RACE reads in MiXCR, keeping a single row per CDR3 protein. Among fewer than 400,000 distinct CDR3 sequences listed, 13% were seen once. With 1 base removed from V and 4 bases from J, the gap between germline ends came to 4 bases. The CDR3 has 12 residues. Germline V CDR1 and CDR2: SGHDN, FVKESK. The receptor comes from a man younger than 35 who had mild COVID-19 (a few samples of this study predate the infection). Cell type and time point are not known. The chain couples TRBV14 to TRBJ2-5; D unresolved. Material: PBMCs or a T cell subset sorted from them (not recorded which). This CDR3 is CASSQVGETQYF. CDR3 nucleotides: TGTGCCAGCAGCCAAGTCGGAGAGACCCAGTACTTC. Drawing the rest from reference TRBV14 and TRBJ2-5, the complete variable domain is EAGVTQFPSHSVIEKGQTVTLRCDPISGHDNLYWYRRVMGKEIKFLLHFVKESKQDESGMPNNRFLAERTGGTYSTLKVQPAELEDSGVYFCASSQVGETQYFGPGTRLLVL.